The T cell receptor (beta chain) described here comes from a study of blood T cell repertoires in COVID-19 (dated by TCRdb to about 2020). The study in broad terms: Samples from collaborators originated in the United States, Italy and Spain and spanned both the acute and convalescent phases of COVID-19. The material from the prospective study consisted of cDNA or gDNA derived from T cells, B-cell-depleted T cells, or PBMCs. The dataset comprised deeply sampled blood TCRbeta repertoires from subjects exposed to, actively infected with, or recovered from COVID-19. The repertoires were made available in a free public database intended to serve as a resource for research on the immune response to SARS-CoV-2. The samples were drawn from the first 160 participants of the ongoing ImmuneRACE study and from some 1,300 subjects provided by 6 global collaborators. Nearly every sample came with metadata listing a de-identified subject ID, COVID-19 status, age in years and sex. Where HLA class I and class II types were available, the types were taken from metadata supplied by the sample provider, not from assay-based typing. Points the paper makes about the study in general: The quantity of clinical and demographic metadata differed by source and by participant and was supplied without curation.

Comments on this clone: Its antigen is still unknown. No base qualities exist here, and no much larger clone lies one base off it.

In the prospective study, participants were roughly 18 to 89 years old, resided in about two dozen geographic areas of the United States, and were enrolled through a virtual design. In the prospective study, participants were assigned to cohorts based on the clinical history participants reported in a screening survey and a study questionnaire. For ImmuneRACE Cohort 3, a participant was defined as recovered based on two consecutive negative NP/OP PCR tests, clearance by a healthcare professional, or resolution of symptoms. In the prospective study, whole blood, serum and a nasopharyngeal or oropharyngeal swab were collected from each participant by mobile phlebotomists. Over a roughly 2-month period, participants in the prospective study had the option of providing additional blood draws and questionnaires. Prospective study blood samples were shipped either frozen or at room temperature before DNA extraction.

The immunoSEQ Assay, a bias-controlled multiplex PCR, was used to amplify TCRbeta CDR3 regions from genomic DNA. Per the authors' processing: The number of nucleated cells in each sample was estimated by amplification of reference gene primers within the assay. Sequence reads were collapsed and filtered to measure the absolute abundance of every unique TCRbeta CDR3 rearrangement. Productive Simpson clonality was computed per sample as the square root of Simpson's diversity index over productive rearrangements. TCRdb holds this immuneACCESS table with in-frame rearrangements only. Some clones are missing; in checked studies, unresolved V genes explain under half, and the rest has no known cause. That table gives V, J and clone size, and the DNA gave D and trimming. This sample gives over 300,000 clones in total; 80% to 90% of them show up just once. Under 11% of the sample is in the top ten clones.

This sequence was found in a woman aged 18 to 35 who had recovered from COVID-19. The specimen sequenced was PBMCs or T cells enriched from blood (not recorded which).

The CDR3 protein sequence reads: CASSPETVNSPLHF. The nucleotides read TGTGCCAGCTCACCGGAGACGGTTAATTCACCCCTCCACTTT. Recombination joined TRBV18 with TRBJ1-6, with no reliable assignment of the D segment. CDR1 and CDR2, looked up from the germline V gene, are KGHSH and LQKENI. The CDR3 covers 14 residues, taking in both the cysteine and the phenylalanine. The only DNA kept is the CDR3, 42 bases in frame from the first base. V drops 3 bases and J drops 6 bases, leaving 9 bases in between.